A selection of T cell receptor beta chains follows, all from one sample in a study of metastatic and nonmetastatic thyroid tumors. TCRdb re-clonotyped the PCR reads via MiXCR. The sample lists approximately 7,700 clones; less than 35% were seen once. Source material: tumor tissue. The origin of the receptors is a female donor with papillary thyroid cancer or a benign thyroid nodule (not recorded which). Some clones in this sample may be carry-over from other donors' samples. The CDR3 runs from the conserved cysteine through the conserved F or W. The order of the fields is CDR3 protein, CDR3 DNA, clone size, V gene, J gene, D gene. A D gene is named only where the DNA matches it firmly. Expanded clones get a size class; other rows say once, few or many, or leave the size out.

CDR3aa: CASSFYKLGTSYNEQFF
CDR3nt: TGTGCCAGCAGTTTTTACAAATTAGGAACCTCCTACAATGAGCAGTTCTTC
abundance: .
v_gene: TRBV28
j_gene: TRBJ2-1
d_gene: .

CDR3aa: CSAQGGYGTDTQYF
CDR3nt: TGCAGTGCTCAAGGGGGATACGGCACAGATACGCAGTATTTT
abundance: large
v_gene: TRBV20-1
j_gene: TRBJ2-3
d_gene: .

CDR3aa: CASSVRSGRNNEQFF
CDR3nt: TGTGCCAGCAGCGTACGCAGCGGGAGGAACAATGAGCAGTTCTTC
abundance: .
v_gene: TRBV9
j_gene: TRBJ2-1
d_gene: TRBD2

CDR3aa: CASSSRGGANPCTDTQYF
CDR3nt: TGTGCCAGCAGCTCAAGGGGGGGGGCAAATCCGTGCACAGATACGCAGTATTTT
abundance: many
v_gene: TRBV7-3
j_gene: TRBJ2-3
d_gene: .

CDR3aa: CASSPTGPYYGYTF
CDR3nt: TGCGCCAGCAGCCCGACAGGGCCCTACTATGGCTACACCTTC
abundance: few
v_gene: TRBV12-3/TRBV12-4
j_gene: TRBJ1-2
d_gene: TRBD1

CDR3aa: CASGLWWREQYF
CDR3nt: TGTGCTAGTGGTTTGTGGTGGAGGGAGCAGTACTTC
abundance: .
v_gene: TRBV12-5
j_gene: TRBJ2-7
d_gene: .

CDR3aa: CASSPGGQVYGYTF
CDR3nt: TGTGCCAGCAGCCCAGGAGGACAGGTCTATGGCTACACCTTC
abundance: .
v_gene: TRBV11-3
j_gene: TRBJ1-2
d_gene: TRBD1

CDR3aa: CASSYGGRDEKLFF
CDR3nt: TGTGCCAGCAGTTACGGAGGGAGGGATGAAAAACTGTTTTTT
abundance: medium-sized
v_gene: TRBV6-5
j_gene: TRBJ1-4
d_gene: .

CDR3aa: CASSQTGGNTEAFF
CDR3nt: TGTGCCAGCAGCCAAACAGGTGGGAACACTGAAGCTTTCTTT
abundance: .
v_gene: TRBV3-1
j_gene: TRBJ1-1
d_gene: .

CDR3aa: CAISLGGTSDYEQYF
CDR3nt: TGTGCCATCAGTTTAGGCGGGACTTCGGACTACGAGCAGTACTTC
abundance: .
v_gene: TRBV27
j_gene: TRBJ2-7
d_gene: .

CDR3aa: CASSDGRPNTEAFF
CDR3nt: TGTGCCAGCAGTGACGGCAGACCGAACACTGAAGCTTTCTTT
abundance: medium-sized
v_gene: TRBV6-1
j_gene: TRBJ1-1
d_gene: .

CDR3aa: CASREGLAVGGAHTDTQYF
CDR3nt: TGTGCCAGCAGGGAGGGACTAGCGGTGGGCGGAGCCCACACAGATACGCAGTATTTT
abundance: .
v_gene: TRBV6-7
j_gene: TRBJ2-3
d_gene: TRBD2

CDR3aa: CASRQRDTYFNSPLHF
CDR3nt: TGTGCCAGCAGGCAACGGGACACCTACTTCAATTCACCCCTCCACTTT
abundance: .
v_gene: TRBV2
j_gene: TRBJ1-6
d_gene: .

CDR3aa: CASSFAGTGVGYTF
CDR3nt: TGTGCCAGCAGTTTTGCCGGGACAGGGGTCGGCTACACCTTC
abundance: large
v_gene: TRBV27
j_gene: TRBJ1-2
d_gene: TRBD1